This T cell receptor beta chain was sequenced in a study of Ad26.COV2.S vaccination and SARS-CoV-2 variants (dated by TCRdb to the early 2020s). Looking at the study overall: Vaccine-arm donors were drawn from COV1001, a multicentre, randomized, double-blind, placebo-controlled phase I-IIa trial of Ad26.COV2.S in healthy adults. Ad26.COV2.S was given intramuscularly at 5x10^10 or 1x10^11 viral particles, as a single shot or as two shots 56 days apart. The specificity and breadth of SARS-CoV-2-reactive T cell receptors after Ad26.COV2.S vaccination were assessed by TCRbeta repertoire sequencing. A total of 32 samples were included in the TCR-sequenced set, comprising around 19 Ad26.COV2.S vaccine recipients, 5 placebo recipients and 8 SARS-CoV-2 convalescent individuals. Trial participants were randomized into five groups of five: low-dose or high-dose Ad26.COV2.S given once or twice, or placebo on both occasions. Investigators did not know the trial group allocation while performing experiments and assessing outcomes. Points the paper makes about the study in general: It was noted by the authors that total T cell responses may have been underestimated by the TCR breadth and depth analyses. Compared with placebo recipients, Ad26.COV2.S recipients showed higher spike-specific TCR breadth (P = 0.0014). Comparable non-spike TCR breadth was observed between vaccine and placebo recipients, consistent with only spike being contained in the vaccine. The study was not powered to compare responses between vaccine doses or regimens. After vaccination, spike-specific CD8+ and CD4+ T cell responses were reported to show substantial breadth.

A remark on this clone: The clone's antigen remains unknown. No much larger clonotype is one base removed from it; base qualities were not supplied.

TCRbeta CDR3 regions were sequenced with the immunoSEQ Assay. After extraction, genomic DNA underwent amplification by bias-controlled multiplex PCR, followed by high-throughput sequencing. Under the source paper's analysis protocol: To quantify the absolute abundance of every unique TCRbeta CDR3 region, sequences were collapsed and filtered. Usable DNA was measured by amplifying reference genes present in all nucleated cells, and TCRbeta template counts were normalized to that usable DNA to estimate T cell fraction. Repertoire TCRs were annotated as SARS-CoV-2-specific when V gene, CDR3 amino acid sequence and J gene were exactly matched to a known reactive TCR set. The reference SARS-CoV-2 TCR set was derived from MIRA and filtered for enrichment in COVID-19-positive ImmuneCODE repertoires, a step that removed public or cross-reactive TCRs. Drawing on the MIRA antigens, annotated TCRs were analysed further at the level of specific ORF or position within ORF. Breadth was defined as the number of annotated unique rearrangements divided by the total number of unique productive rearrangements, and depth was defined as the summed frequency of the annotated unique rearrangements. Group comparisons of TCR breadth used two-sided Wilcoxon rank-sum tests. TCRdb retrieved this table from immuneACCESS and kept in-frame rearrangements only. Not all clones are present; in checked studies, unresolved V genes account for under half, and no reason is known for the remainder. V and J calls and clone size are copied from that table; D and trimming were computed from the DNA. This sample has hundreds of thousands of clones in its table, and roughly 90% of those were observed once. 6.4% of the sample is held by the ten biggest clonotypes.

The sample's treatment or condition label, decoded: some 20 received Ad26.COV2.S at low or high dose, single or two shots; 5 received placebo; per-sample allocation not given. For vaccine and placebo recipients, the sequenced repertoires came from samples collected on day 63 after the first injection. Between 29 July and 7 August 2020, Cohort 1b enrolled some 25 adults aged 18-55 years at one site in Boston, USA. As a vaccine, Ad26.COV2.S was a replication-incompetent adenovirus type 26 vector that expressed a prefusion-stabilized SARS-CoV-2 spike protein derived from the original Wuhan strain. The germline V gene specifies KGHSH as CDR1 and LQKENI as CDR2. The V end loses 5 bases and the J end loses 5 bases, and a stretch of 13 bases separates them. Counted from cysteine to phenylalanine, this CDR3 has 14 amino acids. Of the read, only the CDR3 DNA is kept; its 42 bases are in frame from base 1.

The sequences come from peripheral blood, collected in a trial of Ad26.COV2.S vaccine versus placebo. The V and J genes are TRBV18 and TRBJ2-1; tentative D gene TRBD2, with 5 bases matching. The sequence was obtained from a person between 18 and 65 years old who received the Ad26.COV2.S COVID-19 vaccine or a placebo. Here is the DNA: TGTGCCAGCTCAAGCCGAACGGGGAACAATGAGCAGTTCTTC. This sequence encodes CASSSRTGNNEQFF.